Listed here is a single T cell receptor beta chain. Autoimmune disease history or systemic immunosuppression led to patients being barred. V lost 6 bases and J 4 bases, leaving 12 bases between the germline ends. This CDR3 has 14 residues. The germline V gene has CDR1 SNHLY and CDR2 FYNNEI. This entry is derived from a study of OX40 agonist ivuxolimab in advanced cancers. In the study overall: With ivuxolimab, an agonistic anti-OX40 (CD134) antibody, patients were treated. Ivuxolimab doses were 0.01, 0.1, 0.3, 1.5, 3 or 10 mg/kg every 2 weeks.

Here immunoSEQ multiplex PCR was the method, and the copy in TCRdb shows in-frame clones only, minus some. The sample yields about 67,000 clones, around 84% seen once. This rearrangement joins TRBV2 to TRBJ1-4, with D perhaps TRBD1 (5 bases). Sequencing used CD4+ or CD8+ T cells sorted from blood, obtained in a trial of the OX40 agonist ivuxolimab. The receptor was isolated from an adult with an advanced solid tumor such as melanoma, head and neck, liver or kidney cancer. In DNA, the CDR3 is TGTGCCAGCAGGTCGGGGGGAAGTAATGAAAAACTGTTTTTT. It codes for CASRSGGSNEKLFF.